The entry below gives a single T cell receptor beta chain sequence along with its context. The sample comes from a study of OX40 agonist ivuxolimab in advanced cancers. Turning to the study itself: Patients with prior anti-PD-1, anti-PD-L1 or anti-CTLA-4 therapy were eligible; less than 50% had some.

Excluded were patients having autoimmune disease history or systemic immunosuppression. Sampling of blood occurred at baseline, cycle 4 day 1, and cycle 7 day 1. The assay was immunoSEQ multiplex PCR, and TCRdb's table has in-frame clones only and misses some. The profile shows roughly 93,000 clones, about 84% of them singletons. The CDR3 consists of 14 residues. The germline gives CDR1 ENHRY, CDR2 SYGVKD. After removal of 2 bases from V and 2 bases from J, the junction contained 2 bases not matched to a gene. The sequencing here drew on CD4+ or CD8+ T cells sorted from blood, taken in a trial of the OX40 agonist ivuxolimab. This clonotype was obtained from an adult with an advanced solid tumor such as melanoma, head and neck, liver or kidney cancer. The chain uses TRBV10-3 and TRBJ2-7; 8 nucleotides align to TRBD2. The CDR3 DNA reads as TGTGCCATCAGTGAGCGGGAGGGCCCCTACGAGCAGTACTTC. As protein: CAISEREGPYEQYF.